Following are 10 T cell receptor beta chains from one sample sequenced in a study of blood T cells in healthy people across ages. A J-beta primer mix and a sample-barcoded 5' primer were used in a second PCR of roughly 7 to 12 cycles. TCRdb called the 5' RACE reads again in MiXCR, with one record for every CDR3 protein. The sample contains 1.5 million to 2 million distinct CDR3 sequences, about 49% of which appear only once. Source material: blood. These receptors all come from a woman in her thirties or forties in good health.

This clonotype was seen a few times. The chain has TRBV4-3 and TRBJ2-4, with TRBD1 identical over 9 bases. V trimming: 2 bases; J trimming: 7 bases; junction bases outside the gene matches: 9. Germline lookup yields CDR1 LGHNA and CDR2 YSLEER. The CDR3 consists of 16 residues. For the CDR3, the DNA is TGCGCCAGCAGCCAACCGACAGAACAGGGGGCGAACATTCAGTACTTC. Its translation is CASSQPTEQGANIQYF.

The chain has TRBV29-1 and TRBJ2-5; the match to TRBD2 covers 8 bases. The better agreement between TRBJ2-7 and the DNA end casts doubt on the J call. The CDR3 covers 13 residues. Germline CDR1 reads SQVTM; CDR2 reads ANQGSEA. The CDR3 region is CSACLGGGYEQYF. As DNA, the CDR3 is TGCAGCGCTTGCTTGGGCGGGGGGTACGAGCAGTACTTC.

J is TRBJ1-6 and V is TRBV6-5; TRBD1 matches at 7 bases. V lost 0 bases, J lost 0 bases, and 8 bases stayed unmatched. Germline CDR1 MNHEY, CDR2 SVGAGI. The CDR3 totals 19 residues. The CDR3 region is CASSYSAQGGSSYNSPLHF. CDR3 DNA sequence: TGTGCCAGCAGTTACTCGGCTCAGGGGGGAAGCTCCTATAATTCACCCCTCCACTTT.

The CDR3 is CASSRGGRKGKETQYF. The CDR3 DNA is TGTGCCAGCAGCCGAGGGGGGAGGAAAGGAAAAGAGACCCAGTACTTC. The V call is TRBV12-3 or TRBV12-4, the J call TRBJ2-5; D assignment may be TRBD1 or TRBD2 (6 bases each). The V end was cut by 6 bases, the J end by 3 bases, with 20 bases between. The CDR3 contains 16 residues.

V is TRBV12-3 or TRBV12-4 and J is TRBJ2-2; D call uncertain. Deletions cut 7 bases from V and 7 bases from J, with 16 bases between. The CDR3 extends over 14 amino acids. CDR3 residues: CASTPASDGGELFF. The DNA for the CDR3 is TGTGCCAGCACCCCGGCTAGTGATGGCGGGGAGCTGTTTTTT.

This clonotype turned up a few times. This sequence joins TRBV12-3 or TRBV12-4 and TRBJ2-7; 9 bases are shared with TRBD1. The V segment lost 8 bases and the J segment 7 bases; nucleotides outside the gene matches: 15. The CDR3 sequence is 15 residues long. The DNA for the CDR3 is TGTGCCAGCTCGACCGCGGACAGGGGTGCAGTGGAGCAGTACTTC. This sequence encodes CASSTADRGAVEQYF.

A single count supports this clonotype. This rearrangement joins TRBV5-6 to TRBJ1-1; D gene uncertain. This CDR3 comprises 15 residues. Trimming removed 4 bases from V and 1 base from J, with 14 bases in between. CDR1 and CDR2 from the germline V gene are SGHDT and YYEEEE. The CDR3 reads CASSVGVSRNTEAFF. DNA for the CDR3: TGTGCCAGCAGCGTTGGCGTCAGTCGGAACACTGAAGCTTTCTTT.

The chain combines TRBV6-5 with TRBJ1-2, with a possible D match to TRBD1 (5 bases). V lost 0 bases to trimming and J lost 1 base, with 12 bases between them. CDR1 is MNHEY and CDR2 is SVGAGI in the germline V gene. The CDR3 extends over 16 amino acids. The CDR3 nucleotides read TGTGCCAGCAGTTACTCGCCCCAGGGACTTAACTATGGCTACACCTTC. Its protein is CASSYSPQGLNYGYTF.

In nucleotides, the CDR3 is TGTGCCAGCAGCAGTTGGGGGACTAGCGGAAAAGAGACCCAGTACTTC. Translation: CASSSWGTSGKETQYF. J is TRBJ2-5 and V is TRBV7-2; TRBD2 matches 11 bases. This CDR3 has 16 amino acids. V shed 5 bases and J 3 bases; nucleotides not matched to a gene: 8. Germline assignment: CDR1 SGHTA and CDR2 FQGNSA.

This clonotype has just one count. The chain recombines TRBV28 with TRBJ2-3, with D uncertain. Germline assignment: CDR1 MDHEN and CDR2 SYDVKM. This CDR3 has 12 residues. V was cut by 2 bases and J by 7 bases, with 7 bases left in between. The CDR3 DNA sequence: TGTGCCAGCAGTTTACAGAGTAATACGCAGTATTTT. It codes for CASSLQSNTQYF. Full variable domain (missing parts from reference TRBV28 and TRBJ2-3): DVKVTQSSRYLVKRTGEKVFLECVQDMDHENMFWYRQDPGLGLRLIYFSYDVKMKEKGDIPEGYSVSREKKERFSLILESASTNQTSMYLCASSLQSNTQYFGPGTRLTVL.